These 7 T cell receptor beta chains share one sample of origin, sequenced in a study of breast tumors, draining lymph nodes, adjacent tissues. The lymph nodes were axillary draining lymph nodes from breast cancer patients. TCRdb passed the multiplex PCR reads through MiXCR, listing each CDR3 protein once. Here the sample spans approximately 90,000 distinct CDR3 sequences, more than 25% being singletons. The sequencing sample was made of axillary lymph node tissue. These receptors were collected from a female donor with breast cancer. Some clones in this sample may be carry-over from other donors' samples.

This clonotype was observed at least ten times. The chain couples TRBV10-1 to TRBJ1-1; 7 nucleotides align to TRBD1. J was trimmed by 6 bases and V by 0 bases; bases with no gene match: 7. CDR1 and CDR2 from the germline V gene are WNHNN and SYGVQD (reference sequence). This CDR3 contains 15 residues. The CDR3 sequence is CASSESPTGRAEAFF. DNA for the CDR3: TGCGCCAGCAGTGAGTCACCGACAGGGAGGGCTGAAGCTTTCTTT.

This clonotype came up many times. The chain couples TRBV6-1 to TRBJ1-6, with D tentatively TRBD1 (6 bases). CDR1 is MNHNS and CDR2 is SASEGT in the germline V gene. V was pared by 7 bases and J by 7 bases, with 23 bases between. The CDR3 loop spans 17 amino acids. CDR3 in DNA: TGTGCCAGCATACCCACGCGTAATCTTGGGGGCAATTCACCCCTCCACTTT. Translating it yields CASIPTRNLGGNSPLHF.

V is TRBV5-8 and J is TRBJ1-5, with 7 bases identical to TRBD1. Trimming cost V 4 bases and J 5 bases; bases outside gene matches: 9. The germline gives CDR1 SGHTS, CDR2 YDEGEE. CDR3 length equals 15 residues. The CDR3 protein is CASSPGTATDQPQHF. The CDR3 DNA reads TGTGCCAGCAGCCCCGGGACAGCGACAGATCAGCCCCAGCATTTT. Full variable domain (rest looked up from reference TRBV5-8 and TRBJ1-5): EAGVTQSPTHLIKTRGQQATLRCSPISGHTSVYWYQQALGLGLQFLLWYDEGEERNRGNFPPRFSGRQFPNYSSELNVNALELEDSALYLCASSPGTATDQPQHFGDGTRLSIL.

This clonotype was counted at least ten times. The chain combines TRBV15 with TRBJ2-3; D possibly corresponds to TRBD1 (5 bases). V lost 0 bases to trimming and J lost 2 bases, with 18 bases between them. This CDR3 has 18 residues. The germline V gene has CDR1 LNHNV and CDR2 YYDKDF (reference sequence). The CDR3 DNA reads TGTGCCACCAGCAGAGATCCCCCGAGACAGACAAACACAGATACGCAGTATTTT. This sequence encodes CATSRDPPRQTNTDTQYF. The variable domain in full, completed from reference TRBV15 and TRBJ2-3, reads DAMVIQNPRYQVTQFGKPVTLSCSQTLNHNVMYWYQQKSSQAPKLLFHYYDKDFNNEADTPDNFQSRRPNTSFCFLDIRSPGLGDTAMYLCATSRDPPRQTNTDTQYFGPGTRLTVL.

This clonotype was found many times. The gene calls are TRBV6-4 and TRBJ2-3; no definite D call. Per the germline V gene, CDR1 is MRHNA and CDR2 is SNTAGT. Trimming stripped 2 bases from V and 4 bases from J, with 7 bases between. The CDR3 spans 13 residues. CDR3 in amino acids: CASSDEPADTQYF. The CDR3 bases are TGTGCCAGCAGTGACGAACCCGCAGATACGCAGTATTTT.

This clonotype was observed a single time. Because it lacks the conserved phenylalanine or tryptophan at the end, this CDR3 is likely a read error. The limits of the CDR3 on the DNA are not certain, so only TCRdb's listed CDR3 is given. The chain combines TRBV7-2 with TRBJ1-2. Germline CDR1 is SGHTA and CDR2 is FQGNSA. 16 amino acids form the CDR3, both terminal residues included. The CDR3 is CASSSGAQGGFGGHTS.

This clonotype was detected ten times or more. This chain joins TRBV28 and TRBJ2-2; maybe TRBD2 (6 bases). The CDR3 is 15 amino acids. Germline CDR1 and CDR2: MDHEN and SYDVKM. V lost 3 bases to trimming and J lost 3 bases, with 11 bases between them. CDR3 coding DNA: TGTGCCAGCAGTTTTGGCGGGACGGACACCGGGGAGCTGTTTTTT. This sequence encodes CASSFGGTDTGELFF.